The present entry profiles one T cell receptor (beta chain) with its context. There is no known antigen for this receptor. No clone much larger than this one lies a single base away; base qualities are absent. The treatment or condition label, as the study defines it: allogeneic hematopoietic cell transplantation with graft depleted of TCRalphabeta T cells and CD19 B cells. TCRalphabeta/CD19-depleted allogeneic hematopoietic cell grafts were given to the transplant recipients, all of whom were children. The data were taken from a study of T-cell reconstitution after alpha-beta-depleted transplantation in children (dated by TCRdb to 2016 to 2017). Study-level background: The study quantitatively tracked T-cell immune reconstitution after TCRalphabeta/CD19-depleted allogeneic hematopoietic cell transplantation in children using TCR repertoire profiling. What the study reported, not specific to this receptor: The high TCRbeta diversity at day 60 in some patients was ascribed to recipient T cells and intrathymic progenitors that had survived conditioning. Hyperexpanded clone frequencies declined over subsequent months; after one year, T-cell counts and TCRbeta diversity were mostly attributed to newly produced T cells. The apparently early recovery of alphabetaT-cell counts about two months after transplant reportedly depended on only several hundred rapidly expanded clones that came from non-depleted graft cells.

Including cysteine and phenylalanine, the CDR3 has 16 amino acids. Kept here is only the CDR3 DNA, which spans 48 bases and is read in frame from base 1. Deletion took 3 bases off V and 1 base off J, with a span of 15 bases between the germline ends. Sequences SEHNR (CDR1) and FQNEAQ (CDR2) are obtained from the germline V gene (reference sequence). Libraries were made using PCR. The data were produced on an Illumina HiSeq 2500. Molecular barcoding was employed in the preparation of TCR libraries, with unique molecular identifiers being used to normalize TCRbeta repertoire quantification. TCRdb trimmed the raw reads at Q25, called clones with MiXCR and kept productive beta chains. CDR3 protein sequences are deduplicated, and each keeps its most common genes and DNA. In all, the sample holds around 960,000 distinct CDR3 sequences, and about 30% of those were seen once. The top ten clonotypes cover roughly 31% of the sample.

The clonotype originates from a boy younger than two who had a stem cell transplant for SCID, so the T cells may come from the graft donor. The source material was PBMCs, mostly from graft donor cells, sampled 360 days after TCRalphabeta/CD19-depleted stem cell transplant. The chain employs TRBV7-9 and TRBJ1-1, with TRBD1 tentatively as D gene (6 bases match). DNA sequence: TGTGCCAGCAGCTTCCAATGGCCAGGGGCGAACACTGAAGCTTTCTTT. Its coded protein is CASSFQWPGANTEAFF.